This T cell receptor (beta chain) was found in a study of molecular identifiers for immune sequencing clone quantification. Libraries used about 19,000 to 1,000,000 sorted naive CD8 T cells and 10%, 30% or 50% RNA input. For naive CD8 T cells, sorting used the CD8+CD4-CCR7+CD45RA+ phenotype. Previously reported methods and listed TCR primers produced the bulk TCR libraries. A single record per CDR3 protein comes from TCRdb applying MiXCR to the PCR reads. The sample yields some 88,000 distinct CDR3 sequences, around 23% seen once. The sequence was obtained from a human donor in good health. Some libraries in this study had Jurkat cell RNA spiked in. The material sequenced was naive CD8+ T cells from blood, with Jurkat cell RNA spiked in. Subset indicated: FACS-sorted CD8+CD4-CCR7+CD45RA+ naive T cells.

The CDR3 bases are TGTGCCAGCAGTTTGCAGTGGAGCGGGGGGAGCGCAGATACGCAGTATTTT. Translating it yields CASSLQWSGGSADTQYF. This rearrangement joins TRBV28 to TRBJ2-3; 9 positions match TRBD2. This CDR3 is 17 amino acids long. With 3 bases clipped from V and 4 bases from J, the junction kept 11 bases outside the gene matches. The germline gives CDR1 MDHEN, CDR2 SYDVKM.